The present TCR beta chain was sequenced within a study of glioma-infiltrating T cells listed by TCRdb under 2016. In terms of the full investigation: Low-grade gliomas were WHO grade II oligodendrogliomas or astrocytomas, and glioblastomas were WHO grade IV tumors sampled at initial rather than recurrent diagnosis. Before surgery, glioma patients were given dexamethasone for six or fewer days. Blood libraries targeted roughly 4.5- to 10-fold sequencing coverage of 950,000 to 1,000,000 peripheral T cells. TCR alpha- and beta-chain repertoires were sequenced from glioma tissue, non-neoplastic brain tissue and matched peripheral blood mononuclear cells. To measure how far tissue and blood T-cell populations diverged, each tissue-infiltrating repertoire was compared against the peripheral blood repertoire of the same patient. The paired cohort comprised three low-grade glioma patients, eight or nine primary glioblastoma patients and three non-glioma patients contributing non-neoplastic brain tissue.

There are 11 amino acids in the CDR3, from cysteine to phenylalanine inclusive. Just CDR3 DNA is preserved here, 33 bases in frame from base 1. The junction carries 6 bases between V and J, which are trimmed by 4 bases and 6 bases respectively. Reading the germline V gene gives CDR1 SGHRS and CDR2 YFSETQ. Surgical brain or tumor specimens were cryofrozen in liquid nitrogen immediately after resection, and peripheral blood cells were collected concurrently. What the study reported, not specific to this receptor: Patients with low tissue-blood divergence were marked by a signature set of shared blood CDR3 motifs, and this signature set was depleted in highly divergent patients. VJ-independent divergence between tissue and blood was found to be below expectation in non-neoplastic patients but above expectation in all gliomas, particularly low-grade gliomas. Group comparisons were based on small numbers of patients: three non-neoplastic, three low-grade glioma and roughly eight glioblastoma patients. Tissue and blood shared very few CDR3 sequences, a result attributed to high CDR3 diversity and limited sampling.

TCR alpha and beta CDR3 regions were amplified with the iRepertoire nested amplicon-rescue multiplex PCR (arm-PCR) platform from RNA. For one-step reverse transcription and amplification, roughly 90-450 ng of tissue mRNA or PBMC total RNA was used as input. Following bead purification, Illumina adapters were added by a secondary multiplex PCR, and the libraries were gel-purified between 200 and 400 bp. Internal 6-nucleotide barcodes were carried by the libraries and were used for demultiplexing. Sequencing of libraries was performed on an Illumina MiSeq with 2x220 or 2x250 nucleotide paired-end reads. On the authors' methods: Paired reads were merged using FLASH 1.2.11 and aligned with BWA-MEM to the GRCh37 human genome, and TRA and TRB reads were then extracted. An IMGT-derived reference of cassette sequences and CDR3 motifs, with pseudogenes included, was used for V and J assignment. Reads were translated in three frames, and productive CDR3s were defined by a C…FGXG motif without stop codons. Clonotypes were defined as unique combinations of V-J cassette pair and CDR3 amino acid sequence. Filtering of reads was based on Hamming distance, with the threshold set by the sequence error rate of each sample in mapped regions. TCRdb trimmed the raw reads at Q25, called clones with MiXCR and kept productive beta chains. Rows merge per CDR3 protein into single entries with the most common DNA and genes. The V and J calls shown here were made by TCRdb, not taken from the authors' results. This sample comprises a few hundred thousand distinct CDR3 sequences, approximately 42% of them detected only once. The ten largest clones take up around 12% of the sample.

This clonotype was seen a handful of times. Its antigen is currently not known. No base-level quality is on record; no much larger clone is a single base apart. The material sequenced was glioma tissue, nonneoplastic brain tissue, or PBMCs (not recorded which). This chain is built from TRBV5-1 and TRBJ2-3; there is no confident call for the D gene. This sequence originates from a human donor with low-grade glioma or glioblastoma, undergoing nonglioma brain surgery, or in good health (not recorded which). The CDR3 in this case is CASSRKDTQYF. The DNA sequence is as follows: TGCGCCAGCAGCAGAAAGGATACGCAGTATTTT.